Described below is a single T cell receptor beta chain sequence and its context. This clone showed up just once. Its target antigen remains unknown. Base quality data are lacking; no much larger clone is found one base away. The library came from the immunoSEQ multiplex PCR assay. Adaptive Biotechnologies carried out high-throughput TCR-beta CDR3 sequencing of genomic DNA for most patients. The published analysis was carried out like this. Adaptive's ImmunoSEQ software supplied the TCR sequencing data for under 20 patients, while MiXCR and VDJtools were used to process a few other patients. Because the origin of CDR3 nucleotide sequences shared between donor and recipient could not be assigned, those sequences were removed. At least 2-fold expansion over unstimulated cells and a minimum CFSE-low frequency of 0.002% (template counts) or 0.001% (read counts) were required for clones to be classified as alloreactive. Clones were considered mappable if detected in sequenced pre-transplant spleen, lymph node, or MLR CFSE-low populations of the donor or recipient. The cumulative frequency of alloreactive clones was calculated as a percentage of all sequences, weighted by copy number. The table comes from immuneACCESS by way of TCRdb, which keeps in-frame sequences with V and J called. Part of the clones is missing from these tables; in studies checked, under half for an unresolved V gene and the rest for unknown reasons. The V and J calls and clone size are taken from that table; D and trimming were inferred from the DNA. The sample profile shows about 24,000 clones; 80% to 90% of them were found once. The top ten clonotypes cover more than 0.75% of the sample.

These data belong to a study of graft-versus-host responses after intestinal transplantation (dated by TCRdb to the early 2020s). Broadly, across the study: Multivisceral, liver-intestinal, or isolated intestinal transplants were received by the recipients. Every recipient was given anti-thymocyte globulin induction, then maintenance tacrolimus and steroids for around three years. Samples from a few later patients were sequenced in-house on an Illumina MiSeq with MiXCR processing rather than by the commercial service. A peak of at least 4% donor T cells among recipient peripheral blood mononuclear cells was the definition used for donor T cell macrochimerism. Bulk TCR-beta CDR3 sequencing was used to track graft-versus-host and host-versus-graft alloreactive T cell clones in the graft, circulation and bone marrow after intestinal transplantation. A cohort of approximately 24 intestinal transplant recipients, including one retransplant, was enrolled, and 3 patients lacking pretransplant specimens were excluded. To identify alloreactive clones, pre-transplant mixed lymphocyte reaction products were sequenced and then compared with unstimulated pre-transplant donor and recipient T cells. Summary of the overall study and its limitations: In patients with donor T cell macrochimerism, the allografts had high GvH to HvG T cell clonal ratios. GvH clones turned up in recipient bone marrow, with some appearing earlier in ileal mucosa or blood, a pattern consistent with an intestinal mucosal origin. Conclusions were limited by the relatively low number and heterogeneity of intestinal transplant patients. Peak levels of circulating GvH clones were associated with declines in HvG clones early after transplant.

Blood samples were collected up to 4 times in the first month after transplant and then at least monthly when available. Counted from cysteine to phenylalanine, this CDR3 has 14 amino acids. Just the 42-base CDR3 DNA is kept, in frame starting at base 1. The germline V gene sets CDR1 to SGHRS and CDR2 to YFSETQ. Between the V and J ends, shortened by 3 bases and 3 bases respectively, the junction contains 9 bases. The sequence is built from TRBV5-1 and TRBJ2-2; TRBD2 could be the D gene, as 6 bases match. Source: PBMCs, taken more than 450 days after intestinal transplant. The receptor was derived from a human patient who received an intestinal transplant, so some T cells may come from the graft donor. The sequence in DNA is TGCGCCAGCAGCTCGGGACTCCACACCGGGGAGCTGTTTTTT. This is translated as CASSSGLHTGELFF.